The entry below gives a single T cell receptor beta chain sequence along with its context. CDR1 is LNHDA and CDR2 is SQIVND in the germline V gene (reference sequence). The CDR3 is 16 residues long. J gave up 6 bases and V 1 base, and 7 bases lay outside the gene matches. The sample originates from a study of T cell changes during pregnancy in multiple sclerosis. The repertoire was sequenced with immunoSEQ multiplex PCR; TCRdb's copy has only in-frame clones and lacks some. The sample contains 29,000 or so clones, 85% to 95% of which appear only once. Here the sequenced sample was CD8+ T cells from peripheral blood mononuclear cells, taken before pregnancy. The chain has TRBV19 and TRBJ2-1; 9 bases line up with TRBD2. The clonotype comes from a female donor with multiple sclerosis, enrolled in a pregnancy study. Here the CDR3 DNA reads TGTGCCAGTAGTATAGGGGTAGCGGGAGAGGGCAATGAGCAGTTCTTC. Translating it yields CASSIGVAGEGNEQFF. Full variable domain (outside the CDR3, taken from reference TRBV19 and TRBJ2-1): DGGITQSPKYLFRKEGQNVTLSCEQNLNHDAMYWYRQDPGQGLRLIYYSQIVNDFQKGDIAEGYSVSREKKESFPLTVTSAQKNPTAFYLCASSIGVAGEGNEQFFGPGTRLTVL.